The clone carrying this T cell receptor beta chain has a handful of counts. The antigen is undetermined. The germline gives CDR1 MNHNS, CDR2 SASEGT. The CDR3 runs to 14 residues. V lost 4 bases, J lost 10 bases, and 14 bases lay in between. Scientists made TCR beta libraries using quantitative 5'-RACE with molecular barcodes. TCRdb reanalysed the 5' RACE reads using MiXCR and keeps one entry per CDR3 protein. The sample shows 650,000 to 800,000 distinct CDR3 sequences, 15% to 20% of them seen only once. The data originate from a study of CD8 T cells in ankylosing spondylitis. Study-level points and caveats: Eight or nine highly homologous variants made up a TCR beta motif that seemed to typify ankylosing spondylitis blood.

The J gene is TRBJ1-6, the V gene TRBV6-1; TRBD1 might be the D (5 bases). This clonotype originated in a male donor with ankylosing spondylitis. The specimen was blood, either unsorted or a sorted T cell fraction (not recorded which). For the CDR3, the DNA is TGTGCCAGCAGTGCAGTGACAGTTGAATCACCCCTCCACTTT. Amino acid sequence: CASSAVTVESPLHF.